This is a list of T cell receptor beta chains from one sample in a study of cytotoxic CD8 clonotypes in ibrutinib-treated CLL. Repertoires were generated with immunoSEQ multiplex PCR, while TCRdb's copy carries only in-frame clones and drops some. The sample gives about 200,000 clones, about three quarters of which show up once; roughly 6.4% is in the top ten. This sample comprised PBMCs, obtained after 12 months of ibrutinib treatment. The receptors derive from a human donor with chronic lymphocytic leukemia. Each CDR3 is given with its conserved first and last residue. D genes are given only for firm matches. Some rows mark clone size as missing; the rest say once, few, many or name a class of expanded clone.

J | D | size | V | CDR3 | DNA
TRBJ1-5 | . | . | TRBV7-2 | CASSLGTLRDQPQHF | TGTGCCAGCAGCTTAGGGACCCTTCGGGATCAGCCCCAGCATTTT
TRBJ1-5 | . | . | TRBV6-6 | CASSYRYQPQHF | TGTGCCAGCAGTTATCGATATCAGCCCCAGCATTTT
TRBJ2-2 | . | . | TRBV15 | CATARGRDANTGELFF | TGTGCCACCGCCCGTGGGCGGGACGCGAACACCGGGGAGCTGTTTTTT
TRBJ2-7 | . | few | TRBV30 | CAWSPGRSYEQYF | TGTGCCTGGAGTCCGGGACGGAGCTATGAGCAGTACTTC
TRBJ2-1 | . | . | TRBV4-2 | CASSPSTGPSYNEQFF | TGTGCCAGCAGTCCAAGTACGGGGCCGTCTTACAATGAGCAGTTCTTC
TRBJ2-7 | TRBD2 | . | TRBV10-3 | CAISEGTRSYEQYF | TGTGCCATCAGTGAGGGGACTAGATCCTACGAGCAGTACTTC
TRBJ1-2 | TRBD1 | few | TRBV29-1 | CSVEDLGTGPYGYTF | TGCAGCGTTGAAGATCTTGGGACAGGGCCCTATGGCTACACCTTC
TRBJ2-7 | TRBD1 | . | TRBV6-5 | CASSKGTGQQQYF | TGTGCCAGCAGTAAAGGGACAGGGCAGCAGCAGTACTTC
TRBJ2-1 | . | . | TRBV25-1 | CAQPPTEVGENEQFF | TGTGCCCAGCCCCCAACAGAGGTTGGGGAAAATGAGCAGTTCTTC
TRBJ2-7 | . | . | TRBV9 | CASSRDISYEQYF | TGTGCCAGCAGCAGGGACATTTCCTACGAGCAGTACTTC
TRBJ1-5 | . | . | TRBV7-6 | CASSSDGLGPSPQHF | TGTGCCAGCAGCTCGGACGGCCTGGGCCCCTCTCCTCAGCATTTT
TRBJ2-2 | . | few | TRBV27 | CASSFRPASNTGELFF | TGTGCCAGCAGTTTCCGGCCAGCGTCGAACACCGGGGAGCTGTTTTTT
TRBJ1-5 | TRBD1 | once | TRBV30 | CAWSKGTGVEQPQHF | TGTGCCTGGAGTAAGGGGACAGGGGTGGAACAGCCCCAGCATTTT
TRBJ2-2 | . | . | TRBV5-6 | CASSQHRRAGGELFF | TGTGCCAGCAGCCAACATCGACGGGCGGGCGGGGAGCTGTTTTTT
TRBJ1-1 | . | . | TRBV28 | CASLTDFNTEAFF | TGTGCCAGCCTGACGGACTTTAACACTGAAGCTTTCTTT
TRBJ1-2 | . | many | TRBV27 | CASSSQTLYGYTF | TGTGCCAGCAGTTCACAGACTCTCTATGGCTACACCTTC
TRBJ1-1 | . | . | TRBV5-8 | CASSLGQIHTEAFF | TGTGCCAGCAGCTTGGGCCAGATTCACACTGAAGCTTTCTTT
TRBJ2-1 | . | . | TRBV5-4 | CASSPGLSGNEQFF | TGTGCCAGCAGCCCTGGTCTTAGCGGCAATGAGCAGTTCTTC
TRBJ2-3 | . | . | TRBV30 | CAWSQSVADTQYF | TGTGCCTGGAGTCAAAGCGTAGCAGATACGCAGTATTTT
TRBJ2-5 | TRBD2 | few | TRBV5-1 | CASSRTSGSHQETQYF | TGCGCCAGCAGCAGAACTAGCGGGAGTCACCAAGAGACCCAGTACTTC
TRBJ2-2 | . | few | TRBV5-1 | CASRPPDTGELFF | TGCGCCAGCAGGCCGCCGGACACCGGGGAGCTGTTTTTT
TRBJ1-4 | . | once | TRBV25-1 | CASSSLGQGNEKLFF | TGTGCCAGCAGTAGTTTGGGCCAGGGAAATGAAAAACTGTTTTTT
TRBJ1-5 | . | . | TRBV6-5 | CASSYELGQPQHF | TGTGCCAGCAGTTACGAATTGGGACAGCCCCAGCATTTT
TRBJ1-2 | . | few | TRBV30 | CAWYWQNYGYTF | TGTGCCTGGTACTGGCAAAACTATGGCTACACCTTC
TRBJ2-2 | . | few | TRBV4-1 | CASSQEGSGELFF | TGCGCCAGCAGCCAAGAGGGGTCCGGGGAGCTGTTTTTT
TRBJ1-1 | . | . | TRBV7-9 | CASSERGGEAFF | TGTGCCAGCAGCGAGCGGGGCGGTGAAGCTTTCTTT
TRBJ2-5 | . | . | TRBV5-1 | CASSLQGSPQGETQYF | TGCGCCAGCAGCTTGCAGGGAAGTCCTCAAGGGGAGACCCAGTACTTC
TRBJ1-2 | . | . | TRBV4-2 | CASSSPRGGYTF | TGTGCCAGCAGTTCCCCCAGGGGAGGCTACACCTTC
TRBJ1-4 | . | . | TRBV18 | CASSPEDEKLFF | TGTGCCAGCTCACCGGAGGATGAAAAACTGTTTTTT
TRBJ1-5 | TRBD1 | few | TRBV15 | CATSLEGTGWGQPQHF | TGTGCCACCAGCTTGGAAGGGACAGGGTGGGGTCAGCCCCAGCATTTT
TRBJ1-6 | . | . | TRBV6-6 | CASMGGTGSPLHF | TGTGCCAGCATGGGGGGGACGGGTTCACCCCTCCACTTT
TRBJ1-1 | . | . | TRBV29-1 | CSVEFWGNTEAFF | TGCAGCGTTGAATTCTGGGGGAACACTGAAGCTTTCTTT
TRBJ1-5 | . | few | TRBV7-3 | CASSFNSGNQPQHF | TGTGCCAGCAGCTTTAACAGTGGCAATCAGCCCCAGCATTTT
TRBJ1-1 | . | . | TRBV6-5 | CASSYVRGETEAFF | TGTGCCAGCAGTTACGTCAGGGGAGAGACTGAAGCTTTCTTT
TRBJ2-3 | . | . | TRBV10-1 | CASSGLVSGTQYF | TGCGCCAGCAGTGGACTAGTTTCGGGTACGCAGTATTTT
TRBJ2-1 | TRBD2 | . | TRBV4-2 | CASSQDQRIAGALYNEQFF | TGTGCCAGCAGCCAAGATCAGAGAATAGCGGGGGCTCTTTACAATGAGCAGTTCTTC
TRBJ2-7 | TRBD1 | . | TRBV6-5 | CASRFPGQGNEQYF | TGTGCCAGCAGATTTCCGGGACAGGGCAACGAGCAGTACTTC
TRBJ2-7 | TRBD1 | once | TRBV11-3 | CASSKSPGQQVEQYF | TGTGCCAGCAGCAAGAGCCCGGGACAGCAAGTCGAGCAGTACTTC
TRBJ1-2 | . | . | TRBV30 | CAWSVSDGGYTF | TGTGCCTGGAGTGTATCTGATGGTGGCTACACCTTC
TRBJ1-5 | TRBD1 | once | TRBV29-1 | CSVWTGANQPQHF | TGCAGCGTTTGGACAGGTGCTAATCAGCCCCAGCATTTT
TRBJ2-3 | . | . | TRBV27 | CASSTPGHGLYTQYF | TGTGCCAGCAGTACACCCGGCCACGGCCTATATACGCAGTATTTT
TRBJ1-1 | . | . | TRBV7-2 | CASSLTVGRPNTEAFF | TGTGCCAGCAGCTTAACGGTAGGCAGACCGAACACTGAAGCTTTCTTT
TRBJ1-1 | . | . | TRBV28 | CASSLRGYWGDTEAFF | TGTGCCAGCAGTTTAAGGGGGTACTGGGGGGACACTGAAGCTTTCTTT
TRBJ1-4 | TRBD1 | . | TRBV7-2 | CASTQPGQGSEKLFF | TGTGCCAGCACCCAACCGGGACAGGGGTCTGAAAAACTGTTTTTT
TRBJ2-3 | TRBD1 | . | TRBV15 | CATSRGLQGFDTQYF | TGTGCCACCAGCAGGGGGCTACAGGGGTTTGATACGCAGTATTTT
TRBJ1-1 | . | . | TRBV5-1 | CASRGGGVNRVNTEAFF | TGCGCCAGCAGAGGAGGAGGGGTAAATAGGGTGAACACTGAAGCTTTCTTT
TRBJ2-3 | TRBD2 | . | TRBV5-6 | CASSEGTSGGPMHF | TGTGCCAGCAGCGAGGGGACTAGCGGGGGGCCCATGCATTTT
TRBJ1-1 | . | . | TRBV29-1 | CSGIQIWNTEAFF | TGCAGCGGAATACAGATCTGGAACACTGAAGCTTTCTTT
TRBJ1-5 | TRBD1 | . | TRBV29-1 | CSALGQGKPQHF | TGCAGCGCCTTAGGACAGGGCAAGCCCCAGCATTTT
TRBJ2-7 | TRBD2 | . | TRBV27 | CASRREGHLYEQYF | TGTGCCAGCAGACGGGAGGGCCACCTCTACGAGCAGTACTTC
TRBJ1-1 | . | . | TRBV18 | CASSLLGDTEAFF | TGTGCCAGCTCACTCCTCGGGGACACTGAAGCTTTCTTT
TRBJ2-4 | . | . | TRBV29-1 | CSVEGGYKLAKNIQYF | TGCAGCGTTGAAGGGGGATACAAACTAGCCAAAAACATTCAGTACTTC
TRBJ2-6 | . | . | TRBV18 | CASSPQGGPGANVLTF | TGTGCCAGCTCACCACAGGGGGGCCCTGGGGCCAACGTCCTGACTTTC
TRBJ2-3 | . | . | TRBV7-2 | CASSTPLGRGGTQYF | TGTGCCAGCAGCACCCCCTTGGGGAGAGGTGGGACGCAGTATTTT